This TCR beta chain was obtained from a study of regulatory T cells in long-lasting Graves disease. Time point given: newly diagnosed GD, antithyroid drugs for less than 3 months. The TCR library was prepared using RNA isolated from PBMCs. Patients all came to the study from an endocrinology department in Xi'an, China. Construction of the TCR beta libraries employed iRepertoire HTBI primers in conjunction with Arm-PCR of CDR3 regions. TCRdb redid the calling of the multiplex PCR reads with MiXCR, one entry per CDR3 protein. Here the sample spans approximately 460,000 distinct CDR3 sequences, about 17% being singletons. Germline CDR1 SGHRS, CDR2 YFSETQ. Germline trimming cut 7 bases from V and 2 bases from J; bases unmatched to any gene: 4. The CDR3 is 14 amino acids. This clonotype was seen ten or more times. The same sample was also studied in work on T cells in Graves' hyperthyroidism and ophthalmopathy. That paper notes: A set of HTBI primers served as the primers for a first-round RT-PCR of the TCR CDR3.

The sample was peripheral blood mononuclear cells (PBMCs), taken at new diagnosis, from a patient treated with antithyroid drugs. The TCR originated in a woman in her twenties or thirties with Graves disease. The gene calls are TRBV5-1 and TRBJ2-3; TRBD2 agrees at 10 bases. This CDR3 is CASGAGGYTDTQYF. The CDR3 DNA reads as TGCGCCAGCGGAGCGGGAGGGTACACAGATACGCAGTATTTT. Together with reference TRBV5-1 and TRBJ2-3, the CDR3 gives the full variable domain: KAGVTQTPRYLIKTRGQQVTLSCSPISGHRSVSWYQQTPGQGLQFLFEYFSETQRNKGNFPGRFSGRQFSNSRSEMNVSTLELGDSALYLCASGAGGYTDTQYFGPGTRLTVL.